This TCR beta chain was observed in a study of blood T cells in healthy people across ages. Germline loops: CDR1 SGDLS, CDR2 YYNGEE. The J segment lost 8 bases and the V segment lost 4 bases, leaving 10 bases of the junction unmatched. This CDR3 is 15 amino acids long. A second PCR, run for about 7 to 11 cycles, used a sample-barcoded 5' primer plus a J-beta primer mix. Using its own MiXCR run on the 5' RACE reads, TCRdb lists one record per CDR3 protein. The profile covers hundreds of thousands of distinct CDR3 sequences, with approximately 49% appearing a single time and about 32% taken by the ten largest. Points from the study as a whole: There was no known CMV status for donors, so expanded clonotype changes were possibly confounded. Researchers said unsorted PBMCs prevented a conclusive naive versus antigen-experienced comparison.

Comment on this clonotype: The antigen is not known.

The V call is TRBV9, the J call TRBJ1-2; 11 nucleotides agree with TRBD1. Sequencing used blood. This TCR derives from a woman in her sixties in good health. The CDR3 DNA reads as TGTGCCAGCAGCCCCCGGACAGGGGGCATACAGGGCTACACCTTC. Protein: CASSPRTGGIQGYTF.